The present entry profiles one T cell receptor beta chain with its context. This clonotype was counted at least ten times. Its specific antigen is unknown. Base qualities were left out, and no much larger clone turns up one base away. This sample was taken from a study of post-analysis software for immune sequencing data (dated by TCRdb to between 2014 and 2017). At the level of the whole study: Relapsing-remitting, secondary progressive and progressive-relapsing multiple sclerosis were recorded as disease courses, and subtype annotation was lacking for some patients. The multiple sclerosis patient repertoires were compared with about a dozen previously published healthy control repertoires from donors aged roughly 6 to 27 years. A subset of samples was prepared in parallel using single-end sample barcoding, then pooled and co-amplified after Illumina adapter ligation. What the research found in general, with its limitations: Compared with controls, multiple sclerosis patients had significantly lower normalized Chao1 diversity, a finding suggesting substantial peripheral T-cell clonal expansion. The multiple sclerosis patient group was slightly younger than the control group. A handful of TRBV segments, including TRBV5-6, TRBV5-1 and TRBV20-1, were significantly more frequent in patients than controls. When samples were clustered directly using the F measure, samples prepared in the same batch co-clustered strongly, which prompted a batch-effect correction.

To demonstrate the VDJtools post-analysis software, the study profiled TCR beta repertoires from the peripheral blood of about 13 young patients with multiple sclerosis. Multiple sclerosis patients were children and adolescents aged roughly 6 to 16 years. Library method: PCR. Sequencing was carried out with an Illumina HiSeq 2500. To reduce PCR and sequencing biases, unique molecular identifiers were built into the TCR beta cDNA libraries. Roughly 0.5 million cDNA molecules were obtained per 1 to 10 million input T cells, so each molecule approximated one T cell. The same protocol used for the earlier healthy control dataset was applied to prepare and sequence the patient libraries. Within a given batch, samples were prepared together, multiplexed and sequenced on the same HiSeq lane. The original methods were these. MIGEC was used to process the raw barcoded reads, and molecular identifier groups with only a single read were discarded before consensus assembly and CDR3 extraction. Clonotype tables were post-analysed with VDJtools, and diversity was normalized by down-sampling all datasets to the smallest sample size. Repertoire overlap clustering matched CDR3 amino acid but not nucleotide sequences to correct batch-related cross-sample contamination. The raw public data were reprocessed by TCRdb itself: fastp quality trimming at Q25, MiXCR clonotype calling, in-frame beta chains only. Every distinct CDR3 protein forms one entry, paired with its most common genes and DNA. TCRdb assigned the V and J calls; the authors' analysis was not used. This sample has 250,000 to 300,000 distinct CDR3 sequences in its table, and 30% to 45% of those were observed once. More than 4% of the sample is in the top ten clones.

V drops 6 bases and J drops 1 base, leaving 12 bases in between. CDR1 is given as SGDLS and CDR2 as YYNGEE, both from the germline V gene. There are 14 amino acids in the CDR3, from cysteine to phenylalanine inclusive. The CDR3 DNA has 42 bases and is translated from base 1. Specimen: blood. Recombination linked TRBV9 to TRBJ2-3; TRBD2 is a possible D gene, resting on 6 matching bases. The receptor was derived from a girl under 18 with multiple sclerosis. In nucleotides, the sequence is TGTGCCAGCACGCTCGGGAGTGGCACAGATACGCAGTATTTT. Its protein is CASTLGSGTDTQYF.